One and the same sample provided the 25 T cell receptor beta chains below, sequenced in a study of T cell changes during pregnancy in multiple sclerosis. Assay used: immunoSEQ multiplex PCR; TCRdb lists only in-frame clones, some missing. The sample contains 39,000 or so clones, 90% of which appear only once. The material was CD8+ T cells from peripheral blood mononuclear cells, obtained in the first trimester of pregnancy. Receptor source: a female donor with multiple sclerosis, enrolled in a pregnancy study.

This clone was seen only once. Here the CDR3 reads CAWSGRYNEQFF. The DNA of the CDR3 is TGTGCCTGGAGTGGCAGATACAATGAGCAGTTCTTC. V usage is TRBV30 and J usage is TRBJ2-1; D not resolved. There are 12 residues in the CDR3. Germline assignment: CDR1 GTSNPN and CDR2 SVGIG (reference sequence). Trimming stripped 1 base from V and 4 bases from J, with 5 bases between.

The chain is built from TRBV27 and TRBJ1-4, with D maybe TRBD1 (5 bases). Trimming pared 3 bases from V and 10 bases from J, leaving 9 bases between. The CDR3 totals 12 residues. Looked up from germline, CDR1 is MNHEY and CDR2 is SMNVEV (reference sequence). CDR3 region: CASSLGGGKLFF. CDR3 DNA: TGTGCCAGCAGTTTGGGGGGTGGAAAACTGTTTTTT.

The V call is TRBV7-2, the J call TRBJ2-5; maybe TRBD2 (6 bases). Germline CDR1 reads SGHTA; CDR2 reads FQGNSA. The CDR3 is 16 residues long. V lost 1 base to trimming and J lost 4 bases, with 16 bases between them. CDR3 DNA: TGTGCCAGCAGCTTAGAGTTGGGGGGAGGAATAGAGACCCAGTACTTC. Translating gives CASSLELGGGIETQYF.

The rearrangement links TRBV7-6 to TRBJ2-1, with D possibly TRBD1 on 5 matching bases. Germline V gives CDR1 SGHVS, CDR2 FNYEAQ. The CDR3 is 15 amino acids. V was shortened by 5 bases and J by 5 bases, with 16 bases between the two germline ends. CDR3: CASSPVPGPDNEQFF. CDR3 nucleotides: TGTGCCAGCAGCCCGGTCCCAGGGCCTGACAATGAGCAGTTCTTC.

The J gene is TRBJ2-3, the V gene TRBV27; 8 bases align to TRBD2. With V trimmed by 1 base and J by 2 bases, 11 bases remained unmatched. Looked up from germline, CDR1 is MNHEY and CDR2 is SMNVEV (reference sequence). The CDR3 is made up of 18 amino acids. The CDR3, as DNA: TGTGCCAGCAGTTTATGGGGCACCCCGGGAGGGCCCACAGATACGCAGTATTTT. Protein sequence: CASSLWGTPGGPTDTQYF.

In its sample, this clone was seen once. The chain combines TRBV5-5 with TRBJ2-1, with TRBD1 matching over 8 bases. V shed 0 bases and J 8 bases; nucleotides not matched to a gene: 7. There are 15 residues in the CDR3. Germline V gives CDR1 SGHKS, CDR2 YYEKEE (reference sequence). CDR3 sequence: CASSLVGQGPDEQFF. The CDR3 DNA is TGTGCCAGCAGCTTGGTAGGACAGGGCCCCGATGAGCAGTTCTTC.

This sequence joins TRBV27 and TRBJ1-2; TRBD1 is a possible D gene (5 bases). Per the germline V gene, CDR1 is MNHEY and CDR2 is SMNVEV (reference sequence). The V end lost 6 bases, the J end lost 3 bases, and 17 bases lay between the germline ends. This CDR3 comprises 15 residues. CDR3 in amino acids: CASSPAGGIDYGYTF. CDR3 bases: TGTGCCAGCAGCCCGGCGGGGGGGATAGACTATGGCTACACCTTC.

The table lists this clone with a count of one. The rearrangement uses TRBV7-9 and TRBJ1-2, with D perhaps matching TRBD1 (6 bases). In germline, CDR1 is SEHNR, CDR2 FQNEAQ (reference sequence). V lost 6 bases, J lost 6 bases, and 17 bases lay in between. This CDR3 spans 14 amino acids. The CDR3 spells CASRIPGQRDGYTF. CDR3 sequence (DNA): TGTGCCAGCAGGATACCGGGACAAAGGGATGGCTACACCTTC.

The rearrangement links TRBV29-1 to TRBJ2-7; unclear D gene. In germline, CDR1 is SQVTM, CDR2 ANQGSEA. CDR3 length equals 10 residues. Deletions cut 6 bases from V and 0 bases from J, with 3 bases between. CDR3 DNA: TGCAGCGTAGCCTCCTACGAGCAGTACTTC. It specifies CSVASYEQYF.

V usage is TRBV6-5 and J usage is TRBJ1-6; 7 nucleotides line up with TRBD1. Germline V CDR1 and CDR2: MNHEY, SVGAGI. The CDR3 is 15 residues long. V shed 9 bases and J 0 bases; nucleotides not matched to a gene: 5. CDR3 DNA: TGTGCCAGTCTGGACAGGAGCTCCTATAATTCACCCCTCCACTTT. It encodes CASLDRSSYNSPLHF.

The V gene is TRBV4-1, the J gene TRBJ2-5; 10 bases line up with TRBD2. V was clipped by 0 bases and J by 5 bases; unmatched bases: 3. The germline gives CDR1 MGHRA, CDR2 YSYEKL. This CDR3 contains 15 residues. As DNA, the CDR3 is TGCGCCAGCAGCCAAGAGCCTAGCGGGAGTGAGACCCAGTACTTC. This sequence encodes CASSQEPSGSETQYF.

The chain is built from TRBV28 and TRBJ2-1; TRBD2 matches 7 bases. The germline V gene has CDR1 MDHEN and CDR2 SYDVKM. The CDR3 sequence is 14 residues long. J lost 4 bases, V lost 5 bases, and 5 bases had no gene match. DNA for the CDR3: TGTGCCAGCAGTCTTGCGCGGGAGTACAATGAGCAGTTCTTC. Translating it yields CASSLAREYNEQFF.

The chain couples TRBV27 to TRBJ1-5; 7 nucleotides line up with TRBD1. Losses at the gene ends were 6 bases for V and 4 bases for J; bases not matched to a gene: 6. The CDR3 has 14 residues. The germline gives CDR1 MNHEY, CDR2 SMNVEV (reference sequence). The chain's CDR3 is CASRVQGLNQPQHF. The CDR3 DNA reads TGTGCCAGCAGGGTACAGGGGCTTAATCAGCCCCAGCATTTT.

The chain employs TRBV10-2 and TRBJ2-3; D possibly corresponds to TRBD2 (5 bases). V was cut by 2 bases and J by 4 bases, with 19 bases left in between. The CDR3 covers 17 residues. Germline V gene data show CDR1 as WSHSY and CDR2 as SAAADI. The CDR3 here is CASSERLARAPPDTQYF. In DNA form, the CDR3 reads TGCGCCAGCAGTGAGAGGCTAGCCCGGGCCCCCCCAGATACGCAGTATTTT.

The J gene is TRBJ2-7, the V gene TRBV7-7; D perhaps matches TRBD1 (5 bases). CDR1 and CDR2 (germline): SSHAT, FNYEAQ (reference sequence). The V end was cut by 0 bases, the J end by 2 bases, with 11 bases between. The CDR3 consists of 15 residues. The CDR3 DNA is TGTGCCAGCAGCTTAGCGGCAGGGAACACCTACGAGCAGTACTTC. It specifies CASSLAAGNTYEQYF.

This clone was found once. The rearrangement links TRBV4-2 to TRBJ2-2; 7 bases are shared with TRBD2. Germline CDR1 reads LGHNA; CDR2 reads YNFKEQ. The length of the CDR3 is 14 residues. CDR3 bases: TGTGCACTTGGGGGGGAAAGTAACACCGGGGAGCTGTTTTTT. Amino acid sequence: CALGGESNTGELFF.

The V gene is TRBV14, the J gene TRBJ1-2; no definite D call. From germline, CDR1 is SGHDN and CDR2 FVKESK. V lost 2 bases and J 10 bases, leaving 14 bases between the germline ends. The CDR3 has 13 amino acids. CDR3 residues: CASSQWTGNAYTF. The CDR3 DNA is TGTGCCAGCAGCCAATGGACGGGGAATGCCTACACCTTC.

The sample holds a few counts of this clone. The chain employs TRBV7-9 and TRBJ2-1, with TRBD1 identical over 8 bases. Germline V gene lookup returns CDR1 SEHNR and CDR2 FQNEAQ (reference sequence). Trimming took 5 bases from V and 7 from J; bases not matched to a gene: 10. This CDR3 is built from 15 residues. In DNA form, the CDR3 reads TGTGCCAGCAGCCCCCAGGGGGCGTTTTGGAATGAGCAGTTCTTC. As protein: CASSPQGAFWNEQFF.

The V call is TRBV6-4, the J call TRBJ2-2; 10 nucleotides align to TRBD2. The CDR3 loop spans 15 amino acids. The V gene's germline CDR1 is MRHNA and CDR2 SNTAGT. With V trimmed by 6 bases and J by 3 bases, 4 bases remained unmatched. CDR3 coding DNA: TGTGCCAGCAGCCCCGGACTAGCGGACACCGGGGAGCTGTTTTTT. Its translation: CASSPGLADTGELFF.

This chain connects TRBV30 to TRBJ1-4; D unresolved. V was cut by 7 bases and J by 7 bases, with 16 bases left in between. Germline V CDR1 and CDR2: GTSNPN, SVGIG (reference sequence). CDR3 length equals 13 residues. This CDR3 reads CASSRESGEKLFF. CDR3 nucleotides: TGTGCCTCCTCCCGCGAGTCTGGTGAAAAACTGTTTTTT.

V usage is TRBV19 and J usage is TRBJ1-4; D not resolved. Trimming took 1 base from V and 7 from J, leaving 16 bases between them. Germline CDR1 is LNHDA and CDR2 is SQIVND (reference sequence). The CDR3 is 16 amino acids. DNA for the CDR3: TGTGCCAGTAGTATAGTGCGGCGGGAAGGAATTGAAAAACTGTTTTTT. Translated: CASSIVRREGIEKLFF.

The chain employs TRBV27 and TRBJ2-1; unclear D gene. In germline, CDR1 is MNHEY, CDR2 SMNVEV (reference sequence). The CDR3 has 12 amino acids. V gave up 2 bases and J gave up 9 bases, with 8 bases separating them. DNA of the CDR3: TGTGCCAGCAGTTTAAGTGGAGCTGAGCAGTTCTTC. It codes for CASSLSGAEQFF.

The rearrangement links TRBV15 to TRBJ2-1, with TRBD2 matching 12 bases. Germline lookup yields CDR1 LNHNV and CDR2 YYDKDF (reference sequence). V gave up 5 bases and J gave up 5 bases; unmatched junction bases: 7. The CDR3 runs 16 residues. The CDR3 protein is CATSGPTSGGNNEQFF. The CDR3 bases are TGTGCCACCAGCGGACCGACTAGCGGGGGAAACAATGAGCAGTTCTTC.

A single count supports this clone. The chain carries TRBV10-2 and TRBJ2-2, with 7 bases fitting TRBD2. Germline CDR1 is WSHSY and CDR2 is SAAADI. V lost 3 bases and J lost 0; bases outside the gene matches: 1. CDR3 length: 15 amino acids. The CDR3: CASSETSANTGELFF. The CDR3 DNA reads TGCGCCAGCAGTGAAACTAGCGCGAACACCGGGGAGCTGTTTTTT.

This chain uses TRBV7-9 with TRBJ2-1; 10 bases agree with TRBD2. The V and J ends lost 3 bases and 0 bases, in that order; junction bases with no gene match: 2. Germline lookup yields CDR1 SEHNR and CDR2 FQNEAQ (reference sequence). CDR3 length: 16 residues. The CDR3 loop is CASSFSSGSSYNEQFF. For the CDR3, the DNA is TGTGCCAGCAGCTTTTCTAGCGGGAGCTCCTACAATGAGCAGTTCTTC.